This T cell receptor beta chain was sequenced for a study of PD-L1 blockade in urothelial cancer. On the study more broadly: Male sex and bladder-origin urothelial cancer were recorded for about 90% of the roughly 30 patients. At 3 weeks (second dose) and 6 weeks after starting treatment, blood was analyzed.

Every PCR got spiked synthetic TCR analog templates. Measured with immunoSEQ multiplex PCR; TCRdb has only the in-frame clones, and not every one. The sample lists over 40,000 clones; roughly 82% were seen once. Germline V gene sequence: CDR1 LNHDA, CDR2 SQIVND (reference sequence). This CDR3 region has 12 residues. V was pared by 10 bases and J by 10 bases, with 12 bases of the junction left unmatched. The receptor was derived from a man in his 70s with urothelial cancer. The V call is TRBV19, the J call TRBJ1-1; TRBD1 aligns across 7 bases. The sequencing used PBMCs, collected around atezolizumab (anti-PD-L1) treatment. The CDR3 here is CATLLDRVGAFF. The CDR3 DNA sequence: TGTGCCACCCTCCTCGACAGGGTGGGAGCTTTCTTT.